This is a list of T cell receptor beta chains from one sample in a study of Ad26.COV2.S vaccination and SARS-CoV-2 variants. Repertoires were generated with immunoSEQ multiplex PCR, while TCRdb's copy carries only in-frame clones and drops some. The table lists some 270,000 clones, about 83% of them singletons. Sequencing used peripheral blood, obtained in a trial of Ad26.COV2.S vaccine versus placebo. These receptor sequences come from a person aged 18-65 years who received the Ad26.COV2.S COVID-19 vaccine or a placebo. Each CDR3 is given with its conserved first and last residue. A D gene is named only where the DNA matches it firmly. Where a row states a size, it is once, few, many or the class of an expanded clone; other rows omit it.

clone_size: NA
j_call: TRBJ2-1
v_call: TRBV4-3
d_call: NA
cdr3_nt: TGCGCCAGCAGCCAAGGGCAGGGACCAAGCTCAAGCTCCTACAATGAGCAGTTCTTC
cdr3_aa: CASSQGQGPSSSSYNEQFF

clone_size: NA
j_call: TRBJ1-4
v_call: TRBV7-8
d_call: NA
cdr3_nt: TGTGCCAGCAGCTTAGGGTCATTTGAAAAACTGTTTTTT
cdr3_aa: CASSLGSFEKLFF

clone_size: NA
j_call: TRBJ2-7
v_call: TRBV7-8
d_call: NA
cdr3_nt: TGTGCCAGCAGCCCACAACGCTTCGGCGGCGAGCAGTACTTC
cdr3_aa: CASSPQRFGGEQYF

clone_size: few
j_call: TRBJ1-6
v_call: TRBV4-1
d_call: TRBD1
cdr3_nt: TGCGCCAGCAGCCAACCGGCAGGGGGAAATAATTCACCCCTCCACTTT
cdr3_aa: CASSQPAGGNNSPLHF

clone_size: NA
j_call: TRBJ2-7
v_call: TRBV4-2
d_call: NA
cdr3_nt: TGTGCCAGCAGCCAAGGGGGCGGAACCTACGAGCAGTACTTC
cdr3_aa: CASSQGGGTYEQYF

clone_size: once
j_call: TRBJ1-1
v_call: TRBV19
d_call: NA
cdr3_nt: TGTGCCAGTAGTATGCGGAACACTGAAGCTTTCTTT
cdr3_aa: CASSMRNTEAFF

clone_size: NA
j_call: TRBJ2-5
v_call: TRBV9
d_call: TRBD2
cdr3_nt: TGTGCAAAACTTACCGGGGGGGCCATCCAAGAGACCCAGTACTTC
cdr3_aa: CAKLTGGAIQETQYF

clone_size: NA
j_call: TRBJ1-4
v_call: TRBV25-1
d_call: NA
cdr3_nt: TGTGCCAGCAGCCGTTACTCCAGAAGGTTCGAAAAACTGTTTTTT
cdr3_aa: CASSRYSRRFEKLFF

clone_size: few
j_call: TRBJ2-5
v_call: TRBV20-1
d_call: NA
cdr3_nt: TGCAGTGCTAGCGACCAAGAGACCCAGTACTTC
cdr3_aa: CSASDQETQYF

clone_size: NA
j_call: TRBJ2-1
v_call: TRBV4-2
d_call: NA
cdr3_nt: TGTGCCAGCAGCCAAGATACCCGGGGCTCCTACAATGAGCAGTTCTTC
cdr3_aa: CASSQDTRGSYNEQFF

clone_size: NA
j_call: TRBJ2-1
v_call: TRBV5-1
d_call: NA
cdr3_nt: TGCGCCAGCAGCTTGGGGCTAGCAGTGTACTACAATGAGCAGTTCTTC
cdr3_aa: CASSLGLAVYYNEQFF

clone_size: NA
j_call: TRBJ1-2
v_call: TRBV2
d_call: NA
cdr3_nt: TGTGCCAGCAGAGTGAATACGGGGTTTGGTGGCTACACCTTC
cdr3_aa: CASRVNTGFGGYTF

clone_size: NA
j_call: TRBJ2-5
v_call: TRBV5-1
d_call: NA
cdr3_nt: TGCGCCAGCAGACAGGCCCAAGAGACCCAGTACTTC
cdr3_aa: CASRQAQETQYF

clone_size: few
j_call: TRBJ2-7
v_call: TRBV4-3
d_call: TRBD1
cdr3_nt: TGCGCCAGCAGCCAAGATAGCGAAATTGGACAGGGGGGCGAGCAGTACTTC
cdr3_aa: CASSQDSEIGQGGEQYF

clone_size: few
j_call: TRBJ2-7
v_call: TRBV12-5
d_call: NA
cdr3_nt: TGTGCTAGTGGACTACTAAGAGAGCAGTACTTC
cdr3_aa: CASGLLREQYF

clone_size: NA
j_call: TRBJ2-5
v_call: TRBV11-2
d_call: TRBD1
cdr3_nt: TGTGCCAGCAGCTTAGACGCTACGACAGGGAACCAAGAGACCCAGTACTTC
cdr3_aa: CASSLDATTGNQETQYF

clone_size: NA
j_call: TRBJ1-2
v_call: TRBV5-4
d_call: TRBD1
cdr3_nt: TGTGCCAGCAGCCCAGGACAGGGCCAAGTAACTTATGGCTACACCTTC
cdr3_aa: CASSPGQGQVTYGYTF

clone_size: NA
j_call: TRBJ1-1
v_call: TRBV30
d_call: NA
cdr3_nt: TGTGCCTGGAATTCACCGAACACTGAAGCTTTCTTT
cdr3_aa: CAWNSPNTEAFF